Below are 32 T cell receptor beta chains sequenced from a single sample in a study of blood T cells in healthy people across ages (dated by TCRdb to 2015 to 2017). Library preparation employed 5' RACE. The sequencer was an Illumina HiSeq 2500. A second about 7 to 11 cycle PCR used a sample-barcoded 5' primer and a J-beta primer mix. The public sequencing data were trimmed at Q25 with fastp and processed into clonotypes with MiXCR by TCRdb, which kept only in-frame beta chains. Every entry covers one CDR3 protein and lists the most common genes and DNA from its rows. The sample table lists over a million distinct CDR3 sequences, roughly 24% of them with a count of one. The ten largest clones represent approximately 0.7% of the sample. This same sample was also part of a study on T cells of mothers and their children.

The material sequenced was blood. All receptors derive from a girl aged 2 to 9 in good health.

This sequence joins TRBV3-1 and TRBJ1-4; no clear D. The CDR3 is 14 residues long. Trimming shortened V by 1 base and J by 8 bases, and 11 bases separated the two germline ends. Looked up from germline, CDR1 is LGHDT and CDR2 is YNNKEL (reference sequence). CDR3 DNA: TGTGCCAGCAGCCAAGTAGGGATGAAAGAAAAACTGTTTTTT. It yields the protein CASSQVGMKEKLFF.

The DNA of the CDR3 is TGTGCCAGCAGCTTAGTGTTGGAGGCGAACATTCAGTACTTC. This translates into CASSLVLEANIQYF. The chain couples TRBV7-9 to TRBJ2-4; tentatively, D is TRBD2 (5 bases). CDR1 and CDR2 from the germline V gene are SEHNR and FQNEAQ (reference sequence). Trimming pared 1 base from V and 7 bases from J, leaving 11 bases between. This CDR3 is built from 14 residues.

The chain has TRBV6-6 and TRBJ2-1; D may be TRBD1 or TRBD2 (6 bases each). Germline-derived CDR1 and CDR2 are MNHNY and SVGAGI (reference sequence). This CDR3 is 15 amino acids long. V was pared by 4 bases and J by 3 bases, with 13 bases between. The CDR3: CASSLKGGDYNEQFF. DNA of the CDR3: TGTGCCAGCAGTTTAAAGGGGGGAGACTACAATGAGCAGTTCTTC.

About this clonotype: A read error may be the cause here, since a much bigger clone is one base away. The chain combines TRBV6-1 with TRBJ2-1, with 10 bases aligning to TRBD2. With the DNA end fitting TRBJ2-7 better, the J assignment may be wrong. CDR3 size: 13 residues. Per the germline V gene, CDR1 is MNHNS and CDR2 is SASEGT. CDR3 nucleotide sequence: TGTGCCAGCAGTGGAGCGGGAGGGTACGAGCAGTACTTC. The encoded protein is CASSGAGGYEQYF.

The CDR3 reads CASSKNPGTSGTDTQYF. CDR3 bases: TGTGCCAGCAGTAAAAACCCCGGGACTAGCGGCACAGATACGCAGTATTTT. J is TRBJ2-3 and V is TRBV7-2; 10 nucleotides line up with TRBD2. This CDR3 has 17 residues. CDR1 is SGHTA, CDR2 FQGNSA, per germline. J lost 1 base, V lost 6 bases, and 10 bases had no gene match.

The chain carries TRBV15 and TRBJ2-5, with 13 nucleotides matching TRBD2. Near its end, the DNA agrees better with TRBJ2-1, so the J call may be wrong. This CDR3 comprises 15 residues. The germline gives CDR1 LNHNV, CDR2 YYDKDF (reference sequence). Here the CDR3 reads CATSPRTSGGNEQFF. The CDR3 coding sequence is TGTGCCACCAGCCCTCGGACTAGCGGGGGCAATGAGCAGTTCTTC.

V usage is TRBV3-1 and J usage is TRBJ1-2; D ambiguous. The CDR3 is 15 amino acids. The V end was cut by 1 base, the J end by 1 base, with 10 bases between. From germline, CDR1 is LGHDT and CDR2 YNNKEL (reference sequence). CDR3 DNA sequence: TGTGCCAGCAGCCAAGGACCACTTCTTAACTATGGCTACACCTTC. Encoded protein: CASSQGPLLNYGYTF.

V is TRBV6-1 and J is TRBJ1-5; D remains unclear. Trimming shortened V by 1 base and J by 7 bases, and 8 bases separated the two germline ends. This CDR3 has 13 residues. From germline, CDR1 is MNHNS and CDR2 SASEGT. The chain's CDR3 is CASSEVPSQPQHF. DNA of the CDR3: TGTGCCAGCAGTGAAGTCCCCAGCCAGCCCCAGCATTTT.

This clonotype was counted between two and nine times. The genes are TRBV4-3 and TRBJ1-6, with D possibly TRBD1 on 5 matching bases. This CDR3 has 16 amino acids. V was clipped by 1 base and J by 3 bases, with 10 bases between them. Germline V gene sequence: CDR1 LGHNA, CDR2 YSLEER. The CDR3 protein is CASSQVGDGYNSPLHF. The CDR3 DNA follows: TGCGCCAGCAGCCAAGTAGGGGACGGCTATAATTCACCCCTCCACTTT.

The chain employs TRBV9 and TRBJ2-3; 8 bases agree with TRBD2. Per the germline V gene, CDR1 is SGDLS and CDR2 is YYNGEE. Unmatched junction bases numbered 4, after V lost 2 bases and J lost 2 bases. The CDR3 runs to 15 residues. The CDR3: CASSVTSEYTDTQYF. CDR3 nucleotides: TGTGCCAGCAGCGTGACTAGCGAGTACACAGATACGCAGTATTTT. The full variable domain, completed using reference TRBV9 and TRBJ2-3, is DSGVTQTPKHLITATGQRVTLRCSPRSGDLSVYWYQQSLDQGLQFLIQYYNGEERAKGNILERFSAQQFPDLHSELNLSSLELGDSALYFCASSVTSEYTDTQYFGPGTRLTVL.

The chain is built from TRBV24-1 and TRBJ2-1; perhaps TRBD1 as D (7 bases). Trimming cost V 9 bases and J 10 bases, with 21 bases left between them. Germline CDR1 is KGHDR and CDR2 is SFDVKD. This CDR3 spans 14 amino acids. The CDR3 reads CATQGGQDIMEQFF. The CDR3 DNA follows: TGTGCCACCCAGGGAGGACAGGACATAATGGAGCAGTTCTTC.

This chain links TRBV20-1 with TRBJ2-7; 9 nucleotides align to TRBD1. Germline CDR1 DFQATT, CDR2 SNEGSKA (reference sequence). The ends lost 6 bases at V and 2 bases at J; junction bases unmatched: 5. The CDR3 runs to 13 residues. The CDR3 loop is CSARTGDTYEQYF. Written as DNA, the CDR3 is TGCAGTGCGAGGACAGGGGATACCTACGAGCAGTACTTC.

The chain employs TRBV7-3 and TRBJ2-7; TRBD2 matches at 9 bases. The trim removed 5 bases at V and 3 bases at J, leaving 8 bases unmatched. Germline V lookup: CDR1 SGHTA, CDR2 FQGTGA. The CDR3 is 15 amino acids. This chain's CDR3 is CASSPTSGAHYEQYF. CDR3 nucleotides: TGTGCCAGCAGCCCGACTAGCGGAGCCCACTACGAGCAGTACTTC. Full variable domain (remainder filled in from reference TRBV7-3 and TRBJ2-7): GAGVSQTPSNKVTEKGKYVELRCDPISGHTALYWYRQSLGQGPEFLIYFQGTGAADDSGLPNDRFFAVRPEGSVSTLKIQRTERGDSAVYLCASSPTSGAHYEQYFGPGTRLTVT.

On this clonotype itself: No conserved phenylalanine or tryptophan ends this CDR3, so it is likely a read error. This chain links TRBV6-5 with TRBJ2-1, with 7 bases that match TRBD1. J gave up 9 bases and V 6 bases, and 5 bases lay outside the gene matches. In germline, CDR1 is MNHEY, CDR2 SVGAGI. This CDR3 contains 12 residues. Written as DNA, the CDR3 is TGTGCCAGCAGAACCCAGGGGGTTGAGCAGTTCCTC. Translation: CASRTQGVEQFL.

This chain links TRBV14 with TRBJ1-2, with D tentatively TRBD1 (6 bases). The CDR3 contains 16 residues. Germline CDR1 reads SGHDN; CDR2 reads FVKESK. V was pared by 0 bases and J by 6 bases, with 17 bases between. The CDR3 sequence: CASSQELVWTADGYTF. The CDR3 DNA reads TGTGCCAGCAGCCAAGAGTTGGTTTGGACAGCGGATGGCTACACCTTC.

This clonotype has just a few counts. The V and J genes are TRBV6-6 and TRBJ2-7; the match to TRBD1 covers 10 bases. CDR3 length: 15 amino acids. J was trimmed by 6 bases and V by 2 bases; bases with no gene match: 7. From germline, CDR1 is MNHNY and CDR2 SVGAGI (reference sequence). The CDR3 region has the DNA TGTGCCAGCAGTTACGGAGTACGGGACAGGGGCGAGCAGTACTTC. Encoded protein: CASSYGVRDRGEQYF.

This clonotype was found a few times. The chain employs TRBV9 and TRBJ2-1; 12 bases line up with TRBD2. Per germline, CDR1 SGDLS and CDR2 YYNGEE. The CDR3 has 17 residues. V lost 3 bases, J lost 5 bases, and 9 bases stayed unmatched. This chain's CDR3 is CASSASTSGGYDNEQFF. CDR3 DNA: TGTGCCAGCAGCGCCTCGACTAGCGGGGGCTACGACAATGAGCAGTTCTTC.

DNA for the CDR3: TGTGCCAGCAGCCCCCGGACAGGGACGGCAGATACGCAGTATTTT. This codes for CASSPRTGTADTQYF. The rearrangement uses TRBV5-4 and TRBJ2-3; 8 positions agree with TRBD1. Germline V lookup: CDR1 SGHNT, CDR2 YYREEE (reference sequence). The CDR3 consists of 15 residues. J lost 4 bases, V lost 4 bases, and 8 bases had no gene match.

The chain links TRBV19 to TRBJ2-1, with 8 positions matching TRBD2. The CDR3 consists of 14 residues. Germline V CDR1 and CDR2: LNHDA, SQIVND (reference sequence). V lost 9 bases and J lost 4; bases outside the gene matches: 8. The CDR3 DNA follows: TGTGCCAGCCGAAGCGGGGGAGAGTACAATGAGCAGTTCTTC. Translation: CASRSGGEYNEQFF.

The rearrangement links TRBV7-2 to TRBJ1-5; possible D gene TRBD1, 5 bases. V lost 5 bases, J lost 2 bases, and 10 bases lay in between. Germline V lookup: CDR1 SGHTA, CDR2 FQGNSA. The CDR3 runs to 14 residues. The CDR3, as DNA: TGTGCCAGCAGCAGGGGTATGGGCAATCAGCCCCAGCATTTT. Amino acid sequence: CASSRGMGNQPQHF.

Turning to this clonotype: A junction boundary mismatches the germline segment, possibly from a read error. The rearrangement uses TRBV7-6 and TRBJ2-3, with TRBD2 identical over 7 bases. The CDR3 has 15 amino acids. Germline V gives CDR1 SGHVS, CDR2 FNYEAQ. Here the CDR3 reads CASSGEGGNTDTRYF. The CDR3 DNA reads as TGTGCCAGCAGCGGGGAGGGAGGGAACACAGATACGCGGTATTTT. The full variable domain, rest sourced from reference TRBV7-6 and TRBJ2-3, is GAGVSQSPRYKVTKRGQDVALRCDPISGHVSLYWYRQALGQGPEFLTYFNYEAQQDKSGLPNDRFSAERPEGSISTLTIQRTEQRDSAMYRCASSGEGGNTDTRYFGPGTRLTVL.

Here the CDR3 DNA reads TGTGCCAGCAGTTACTCGCTAGCGGGGCCCACAGACGGGGAGGCCCAGTACTTC. Its translation: CASSYSLAGPTDGEAQYF. The rearrangement uses TRBV6-5 and TRBJ2-5, with 9 bases lining up with TRBD2. Germline assignment: CDR1 MNHEY and CDR2 SVGAGI. Trimming removed 0 bases from V and 9 bases from J; junction bases left unmatched: 17. The CDR3 contains 18 residues.

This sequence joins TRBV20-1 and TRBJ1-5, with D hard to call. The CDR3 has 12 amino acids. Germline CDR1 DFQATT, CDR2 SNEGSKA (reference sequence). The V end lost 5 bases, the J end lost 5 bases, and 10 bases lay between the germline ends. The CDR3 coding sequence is TGCAGTGCTCAACAGATGTATCAGCCCCAGCATTTT. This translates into CSAQQMYQPQHF.

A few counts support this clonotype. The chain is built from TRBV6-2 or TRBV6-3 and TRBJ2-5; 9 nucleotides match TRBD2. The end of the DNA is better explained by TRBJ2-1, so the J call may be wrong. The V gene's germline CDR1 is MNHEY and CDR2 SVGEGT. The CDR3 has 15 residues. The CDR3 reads CASSYLRGGQNEQFF. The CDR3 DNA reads TGTGCCAGCAGTTATTTGCGGGGGGGCCAGAATGAGCAGTTCTTC.

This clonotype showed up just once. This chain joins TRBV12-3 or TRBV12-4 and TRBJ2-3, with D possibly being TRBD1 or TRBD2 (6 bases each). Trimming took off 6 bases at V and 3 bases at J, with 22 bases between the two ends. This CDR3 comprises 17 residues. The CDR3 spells CASSPGARLARTDTQYF. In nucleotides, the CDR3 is TGTGCCAGCAGCCCGGGGGCCCGACTCGCCCGAACAGATACGCAGTATTTT.

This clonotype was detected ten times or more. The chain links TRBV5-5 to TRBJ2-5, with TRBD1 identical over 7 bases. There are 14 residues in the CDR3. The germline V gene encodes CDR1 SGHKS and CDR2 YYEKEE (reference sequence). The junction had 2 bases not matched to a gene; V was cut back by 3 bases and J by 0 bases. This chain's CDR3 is CASSSGQYQETQYF. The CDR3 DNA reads TGTGCCAGCAGCTCGGGACAGTACCAAGAGACCCAGTACTTC.

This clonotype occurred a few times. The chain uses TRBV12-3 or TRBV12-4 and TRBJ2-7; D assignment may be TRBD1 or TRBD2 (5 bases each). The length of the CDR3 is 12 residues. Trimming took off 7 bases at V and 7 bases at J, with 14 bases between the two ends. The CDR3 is CASTLGTGEQYF. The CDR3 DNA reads TGTGCCAGCACCTTAGGGACCGGGGAGCAGTACTTC.

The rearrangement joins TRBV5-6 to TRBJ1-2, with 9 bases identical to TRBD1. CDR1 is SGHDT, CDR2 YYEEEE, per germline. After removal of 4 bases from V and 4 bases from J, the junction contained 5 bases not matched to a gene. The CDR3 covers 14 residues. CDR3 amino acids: CASSPDRGGYGYTF. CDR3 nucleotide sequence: TGTGCCAGCAGCCCGGACAGGGGCGGCTATGGCTACACCTTC. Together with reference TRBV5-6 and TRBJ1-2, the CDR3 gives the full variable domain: DAGVTQSPTHLIKTRGQQVTLRCSPKSGHDTVSWYQQALGQGPQFIFQYYEEEERQRGNFPDRFSGHQFPNYSSELNVNALLLGDSALYLCASSPDRGGYGYTFGSGTRLTVV.

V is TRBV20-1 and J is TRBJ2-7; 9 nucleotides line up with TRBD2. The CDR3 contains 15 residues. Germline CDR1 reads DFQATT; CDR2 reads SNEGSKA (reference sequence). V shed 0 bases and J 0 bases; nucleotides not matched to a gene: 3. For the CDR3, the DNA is TGCAGTGCTAGAGATTTTAGCGGGAGCTCCTACGAGCAGTACTTC. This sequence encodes CSARDFSGSSYEQYF.

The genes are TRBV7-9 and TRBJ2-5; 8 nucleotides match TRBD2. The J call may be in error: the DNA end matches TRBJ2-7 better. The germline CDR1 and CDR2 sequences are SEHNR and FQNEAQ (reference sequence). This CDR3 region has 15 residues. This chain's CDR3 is CASSSLAGKPYEQYF. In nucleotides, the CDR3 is TGTGCCAGCAGCTCTCTAGCGGGCAAACCCTACGAGCAGTACTTC.

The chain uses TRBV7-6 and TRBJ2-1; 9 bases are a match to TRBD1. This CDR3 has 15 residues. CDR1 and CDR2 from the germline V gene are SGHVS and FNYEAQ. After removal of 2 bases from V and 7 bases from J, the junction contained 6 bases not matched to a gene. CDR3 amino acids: CASSLRQGGSNEQFF. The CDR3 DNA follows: TGTGCCAGCAGCTTAAGACAGGGGGGTTCTAATGAGCAGTTCTTC. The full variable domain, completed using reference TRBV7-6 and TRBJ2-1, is GAGVSQSPRYKVTKRGQDVALRCDPISGHVSLYWYRQALGQGPEFLTYFNYEAQQDKSGLPNDRFSAERPEGSISTLTIQRTEQRDSAMYRCASSLRQGGSNEQFFGPGTRLTVL.

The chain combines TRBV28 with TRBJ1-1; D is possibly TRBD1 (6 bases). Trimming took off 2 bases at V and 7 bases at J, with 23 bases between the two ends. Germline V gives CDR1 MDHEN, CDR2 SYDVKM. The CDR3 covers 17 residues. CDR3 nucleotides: TGTGCCAGCAGTTTAGGTGGGGGCTCAGGGTTAGAAGGTGAAGCTTTCTTT. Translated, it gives CASSLGGGSGLEGEAFF.